This T cell receptor beta chain was profiled in a study of cytotoxic CD8 clonotypes in ibrutinib-treated CLL. Study-level background: The patient breakdown showed roughly 10 relapsed/refractory and around 16 treatment-naive cases, with under 18 IGHV unmutated. Mean per-sample yields comprised about 280,000 productive templates and approximately 97,000 productive rearrangements.

Trimming at V came to 6 bases and at J to 4 bases, leaving 3 bases not matched to a gene. This CDR3 comprises 14 residues. Germline CDR1 and CDR2: LNHDA and SQIVND (reference sequence). Findings of the study overall: Baseline values of clonality outstripped age-matched healthy donors and followed circulating CD8+ T-cell counts.

Around 2 micrograms of genomic DNA came from cryopreserved PBMCs for TCR beta libraries. In regard to this clone: What it binds is not known.

Sequencing used immunoSEQ multiplex PCR; TCRdb keeps in-frame clones, though not all of them. The sample records roughly 63,000 clones, around 52% being singletons. This rearrangement joins TRBV19 to TRBJ1-4; TRBD1 matches at 9 bases. The sequencing used PBMCs, collected after 12 months of ibrutinib treatment. This receptor was taken from a human donor with chronic lymphocytic leukemia. The CDR3 DNA reads as TGTGCCAGTAGGTGGGACAGGGATAATGAAAAACTGTTTTTT. Protein product: CASRWDRDNEKLFF.